The 11 T cell receptor beta chains listed next were all sequenced from one sample in a study of CD8+ T cells in alopecia areata. It was cDNA, reverse transcribed from extracted RNA, that served as the sequencing template. This table comes from immunoSEQ multiplex PCR, and its TCRdb copy is limited to in-frame clones, with some not included. In the table there are 150,000 or so clones, 86% of which are singletons. The treatment: oral pan-JAK inhibitor, 5-10 mg twice daily. The sequencing used CD8+ T cells sorted from blood, collected at week 4, from a patient treated with tofacitinib. The receptors were gathered from a human donor with alopecia areata.

The rearrangement links TRBV30 to TRBJ1-2; D is uncertain. The germline V gene encodes CDR1 GTSNPN and CDR2 SVGIG (reference sequence). The CDR3 spans 14 residues. V gave up 1 base and J gave up 4 bases, with 13 bases separating them. CDR3 amino acids: CAWSEGPLVYGYTF. CDR3 in DNA: TGTGCCTGGAGTGAGGGCCCCTTGGTCTATGGCTACACCTTC.

This chain joins TRBV29-1 and TRBJ1-1; 8 bases align to TRBD1. This CDR3 comprises 13 residues. The germline gives CDR1 SQVTM, CDR2 ANQGSEA. The V and J ends lost 5 bases and 1 base, in that order; junction bases with no gene match: 3. The CDR3 bases are TGCAGCGTTACTACAGGGGGGAACACTGAAGCTTTCTTT. Amino acid sequence: CSVTTGGNTEAFF.

This chain joins TRBV4-1 and TRBJ1-1; D is unresolved. V was clipped by 4 bases and J by 3 bases, with 15 bases between them. The CDR3 sequence is 15 residues long. CDR1 is MGHRA, CDR2 YSYEKL, per germline. The CDR3 bases are TGCGCCAGCAGCCCCAGGAGTCCTGGTTACACTGAAGCTTTCTTT. Its translation is CASSPRSPGYTEAFF.

The rearrangement links TRBV5-8 to TRBJ2-5; tentatively, D is TRBD1 (6 bases). Trimming took off 0 bases at V and 9 bases at J, with 6 bases between the two ends. CDR3 length: 11 amino acids. CDR1 and CDR2 (germline): SGHTS, YDEGEE. The CDR3 region is CASSLEGAQYF. The CDR3 DNA sequence: TGTGCCAGCAGCTTGGAGGGGGCCCAGTACTTC. Full variable domain (rest looked up from reference TRBV5-8 and TRBJ2-5): EAGVTQSPTHLIKTRGQQATLRCSPISGHTSVYWYQQALGLGLQFLLWYDEGEERNRGNFPPRFSGRQFPNYSSELNVNALELEDSALYLCASSLEGAQYFGPGTRLLVL.

The rearrangement joins TRBV29-1 to TRBJ2-4; D uncertain. With 1 base removed from V and 2 bases from J, the gap between germline ends came to 3 bases. Per germline, CDR1 SQVTM and CDR2 ANQGSEA. This CDR3 is 12 amino acids long. The CDR3 spells CSVEGSKNIQYF. CDR3 coding DNA: TGCAGCGTTGAAGGGTCCAAAAACATTCAGTACTTC.

The rearrangement joins TRBV7-9 to TRBJ2-1; D may be TRBD1 or TRBD2 (5 bases each). The CDR3 consists of 15 residues. Germline values: CDR1 SEHNR, CDR2 FQNEAQ (reference sequence). Between the trimmed V and J ends, which lost 4 bases and 7 bases, there was a span of 17 bases. The CDR3: CASSSLSGTPNEQFF. For the CDR3, the DNA is TGTGCCAGCAGCTCCCTCTCCGGGACCCCTAATGAGCAGTTCTTC.

This clone was seen only a few times. The rearrangement links TRBV9 to TRBJ1-6, with D possibly being TRBD1 (5 bases). V shed 3 bases and J shed 6 bases, with 16 bases lying between them. From germline, CDR1 is SGDLS and CDR2 YYNGEE. This CDR3 spans 16 amino acids. The CDR3 here is CASSEGRGSLNSPLHF. DNA of the CDR3: TGTGCCAGCAGCGAGGGTAGGGGCAGCCTTAATTCACCCCTCCACTTT.

The chain couples TRBV29-1 to TRBJ2-7, with D perhaps TRBD2 (6 bases). The germline gives CDR1 SQVTM, CDR2 ANQGSEA. V was cut by 6 bases and J by 0 bases, with 15 bases left in between. There are 14 residues in the CDR3. The DNA for the CDR3 is TGCAGCGTCTCCCCGGGGGAAGCCTCCTACGAGCAGTACTTC. This codes for CSVSPGEASYEQYF.

The rearrangement links TRBV5-6 to TRBJ1-1; unclear D gene. Trimming shortened V by 3 bases and J by 6 bases, and 6 bases separated the two germline ends. CDR1 is SGHDT and CDR2 is YYEEEE in the germline V gene. This CDR3 is 11 amino acids long. The CDR3 loop is CASSSESEAFF. The CDR3 DNA reads TGTGCCAGCAGCTCGGAATCTGAAGCTTTCTTT.

With respect to this clone: Other DNA sequences in this specimen translate into the identical CDR3. The V call is TRBV27, the J call TRBJ1-1; TRBD1 matches 7 bases. Germline assignment: CDR1 MNHEY and CDR2 SMNVEV (reference sequence). This CDR3 comprises 12 residues. After removal of 4 bases from V and 5 bases from J, the junction contained 1 base not matched to a gene. The CDR3 loop is CASSSGGTEAFF. DNA for the CDR3: TGTGCCAGCAGTTCAGGGGGGACTGAAGCTTTCTTT.

The chain carries TRBV7-6 and TRBJ2-4; unclear D gene. V was trimmed by 8 bases and J by 5 bases, leaving 10 bases between them. CDR3 length equals 12 residues. CDR1 SGHVS and CDR2 FNYEAQ come from the germline V gene. CDR3 loop: CASRGTENIQYF. CDR3 bases: TGTGCCAGCCGCGGCACGGAAAACATTCAGTACTTC. Combining the CDR3 with reference TRBV7-6 and TRBJ2-4 gives the whole variable domain GAGVSQSPRYKVTKRGQDVALRCDPISGHVSLYWYRQALGQGPEFLTYFNYEAQQDKSGLPNDRFSAERPEGSISTLTIQRTEQRDSAMYRCASRGTENIQYFGAGTRLSVL.